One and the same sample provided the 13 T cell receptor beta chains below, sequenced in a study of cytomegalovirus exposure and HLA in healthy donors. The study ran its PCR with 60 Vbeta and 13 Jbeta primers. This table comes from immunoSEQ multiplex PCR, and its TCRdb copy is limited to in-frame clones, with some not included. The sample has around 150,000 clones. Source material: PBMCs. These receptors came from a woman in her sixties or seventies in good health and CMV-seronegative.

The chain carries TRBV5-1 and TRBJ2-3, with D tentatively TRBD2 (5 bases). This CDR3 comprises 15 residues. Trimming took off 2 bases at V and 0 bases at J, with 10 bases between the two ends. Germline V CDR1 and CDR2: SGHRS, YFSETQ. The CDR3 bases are TGCGCCAGCAGCTTACAGCGGCTAAGCACAGATACGCAGTATTTT. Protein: CASSLQRLSTDTQYF.

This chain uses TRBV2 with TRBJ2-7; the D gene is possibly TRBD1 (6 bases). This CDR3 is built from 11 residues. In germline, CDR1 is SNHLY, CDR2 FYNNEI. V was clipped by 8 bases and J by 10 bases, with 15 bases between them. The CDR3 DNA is TGTGCCAGCGGCCTGGACAGTCCCCAGTACTTC. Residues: CASGLDSPQYF.

The CDR3 reads CASSSRDRGGFETQYF. Written as DNA, the CDR3 is TGTGCCAGTAGTTCCCGGGACAGGGGCGGATTCGAGACCCAGTACTTC. The rearrangement uses TRBV19 and TRBJ2-5; 10 nucleotides align to TRBD1. This CDR3 has 16 residues. The V gene end was trimmed by 5 bases and the J gene end by 5 bases; junction bases not matched to a gene: 11. Germline CDR1 is LNHDA and CDR2 is SQIVND (reference sequence).

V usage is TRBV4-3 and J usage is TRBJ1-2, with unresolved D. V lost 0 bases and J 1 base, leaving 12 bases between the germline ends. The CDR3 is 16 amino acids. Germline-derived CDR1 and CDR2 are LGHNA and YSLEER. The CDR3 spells CASSQDGGGNNYGYTF. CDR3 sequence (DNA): TGCGCCAGCAGCCAAGATGGTGGCGGAAATAACTATGGCTACACCTTC.

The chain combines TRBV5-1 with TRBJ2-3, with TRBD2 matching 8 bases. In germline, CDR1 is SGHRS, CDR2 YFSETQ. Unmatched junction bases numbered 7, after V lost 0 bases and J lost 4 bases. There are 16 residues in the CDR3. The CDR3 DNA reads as TGCGCCAGCAGCTTGGCCGGGACTAGTTTGGCAGATACGCAGTATTTT. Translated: CASSLAGTSLADTQYF. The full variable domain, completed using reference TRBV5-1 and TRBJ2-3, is KAGVTQTPRYLIKTRGQQVTLSCSPISGHRSVSWYQQTPGQGLQFLFEYFSETQRNKGNFPGRFSGRQFSNSRSEMNVSTLELGDSALYLCASSLAGTSLADTQYFGPGTRLTVL.

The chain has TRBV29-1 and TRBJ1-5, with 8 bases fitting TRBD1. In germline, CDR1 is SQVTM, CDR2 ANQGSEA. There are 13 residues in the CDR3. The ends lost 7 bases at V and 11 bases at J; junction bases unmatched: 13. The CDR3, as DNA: TGCAGCGCCATCCAGGGGGCCAATGGGGCCCAGCATTTT. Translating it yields CSAIQGANGAQHF. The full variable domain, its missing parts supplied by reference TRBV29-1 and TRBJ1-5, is SAVISQKPSRDICQRGTSLTIQCQVDSQVTMMFWYRQQPGQSLTLIATANQGSEATYESGFVIDKFPISRPNLTFSTLTVSNMSPEDSSIYLCSAIQGANGAQHFGDGTRLSIL.

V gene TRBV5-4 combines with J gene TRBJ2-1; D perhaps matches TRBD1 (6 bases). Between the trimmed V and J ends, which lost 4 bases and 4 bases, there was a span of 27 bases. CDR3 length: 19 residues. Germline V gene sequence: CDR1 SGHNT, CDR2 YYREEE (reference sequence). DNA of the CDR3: TGTGCCAGCAGCCCCTACCAGATTTATCAGGGGCGGTCTTACAATGAGCAGTTCTTC. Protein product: CASSPYQIYQGRSYNEQFF.

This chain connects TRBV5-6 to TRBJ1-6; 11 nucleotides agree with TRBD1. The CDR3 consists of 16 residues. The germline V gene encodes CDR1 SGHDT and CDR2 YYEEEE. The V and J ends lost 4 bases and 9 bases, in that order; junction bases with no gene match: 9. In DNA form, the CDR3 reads TGTGCCAGCAGCCCCACGGACAGGGGGCCCATTTCACCCCTCCACTTT. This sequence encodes CASSPTDRGPISPLHF. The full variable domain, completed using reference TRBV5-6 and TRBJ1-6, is DAGVTQSPTHLIKTRGQQVTLRCSPKSGHDTVSWYQQALGQGPQFIFQYYEEEERQRGNFPDRFSGHQFPNYSSELNVNALLLGDSALYLCASSPTDRGPISPLHFGNGTRLTVT.

In DNA form, the CDR3 reads TGTGCCAGTTCCGATAGCGGGAGAAGGAATGAGCAGTTCTTC. The encoded protein is CASSDSGRRNEQFF. The chain couples TRBV7-9 to TRBJ2-1; 9 positions agree with TRBD2. The CDR3 is 14 residues long. Germline CDR1 and CDR2: SEHNR and FQNEAQ (reference sequence). J was trimmed by 7 bases and V by 9 bases; bases with no gene match: 10.

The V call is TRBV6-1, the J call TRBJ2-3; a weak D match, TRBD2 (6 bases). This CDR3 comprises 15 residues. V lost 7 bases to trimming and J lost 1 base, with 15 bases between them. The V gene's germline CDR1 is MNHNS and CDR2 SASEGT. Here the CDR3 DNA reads TGTGCCAGCAACTCGGGAGTATTGGGCACAGATACGCAGTATTTT. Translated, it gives CASNSGVLGTDTQYF.

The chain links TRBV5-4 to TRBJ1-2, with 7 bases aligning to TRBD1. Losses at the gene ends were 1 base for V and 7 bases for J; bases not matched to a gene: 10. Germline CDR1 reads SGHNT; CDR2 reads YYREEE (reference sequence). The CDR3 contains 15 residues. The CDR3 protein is CASSLRTGVSAGYTF. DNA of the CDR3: TGTGCCAGCAGCTTGAGGACAGGAGTTTCCGCTGGCTACACCTTC.

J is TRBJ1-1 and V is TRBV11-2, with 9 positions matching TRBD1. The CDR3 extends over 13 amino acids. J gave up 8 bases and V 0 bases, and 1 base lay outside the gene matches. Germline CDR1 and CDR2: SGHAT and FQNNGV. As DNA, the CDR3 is TGTGCCAGCAGCTTAGATGGGACAGGGGAAGCTTTCTTT. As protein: CASSLDGTGEAFF.

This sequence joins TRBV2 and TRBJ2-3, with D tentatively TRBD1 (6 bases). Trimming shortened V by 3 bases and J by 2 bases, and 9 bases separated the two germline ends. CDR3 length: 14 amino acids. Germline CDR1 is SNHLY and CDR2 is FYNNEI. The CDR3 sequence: CASSDNRDTDTQYF. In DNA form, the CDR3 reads TGTGCCAGCAGTGACAACAGGGACACAGATACGCAGTATTTT.